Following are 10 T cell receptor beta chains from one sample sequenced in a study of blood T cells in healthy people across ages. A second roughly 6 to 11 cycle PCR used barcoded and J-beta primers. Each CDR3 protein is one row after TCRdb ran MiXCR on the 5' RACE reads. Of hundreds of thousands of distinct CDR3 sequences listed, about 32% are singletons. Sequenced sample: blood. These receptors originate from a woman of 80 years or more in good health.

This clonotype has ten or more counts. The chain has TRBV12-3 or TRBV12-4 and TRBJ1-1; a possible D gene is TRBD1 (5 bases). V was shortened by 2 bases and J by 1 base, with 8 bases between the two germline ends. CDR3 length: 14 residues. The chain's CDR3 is CASSLMGGNTEAFF. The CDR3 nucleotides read TGTGCCAGCAGTTTAATGGGGGGGAACACTGAAGCTTTCTTT.

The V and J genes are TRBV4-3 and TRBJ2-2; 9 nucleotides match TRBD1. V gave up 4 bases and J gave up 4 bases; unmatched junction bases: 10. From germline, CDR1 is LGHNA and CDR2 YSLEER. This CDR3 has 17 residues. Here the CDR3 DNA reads TGCGCCAGCAGCCCGGACAGGGGAGGATTCGTCACCGGGGAGCTGTTTTTT. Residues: CASSPDRGGFVTGELFF.

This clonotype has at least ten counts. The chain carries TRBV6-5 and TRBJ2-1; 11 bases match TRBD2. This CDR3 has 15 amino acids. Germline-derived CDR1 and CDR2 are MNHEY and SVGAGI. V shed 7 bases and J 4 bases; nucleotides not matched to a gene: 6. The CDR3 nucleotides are TGTGCCAGCACTCCTAGCGGGGGGTCTTACAATGAGCAGTTCTTC. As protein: CASTPSGGSYNEQFF.

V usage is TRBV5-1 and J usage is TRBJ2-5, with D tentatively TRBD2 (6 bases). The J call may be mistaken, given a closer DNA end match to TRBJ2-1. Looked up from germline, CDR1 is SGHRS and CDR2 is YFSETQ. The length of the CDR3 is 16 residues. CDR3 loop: CASSLVSGGTQETQFF. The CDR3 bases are TGCGCCAGCAGCTTGGTTAGCGGCGGAACCCAAGAGACCCAGTTCTTC.

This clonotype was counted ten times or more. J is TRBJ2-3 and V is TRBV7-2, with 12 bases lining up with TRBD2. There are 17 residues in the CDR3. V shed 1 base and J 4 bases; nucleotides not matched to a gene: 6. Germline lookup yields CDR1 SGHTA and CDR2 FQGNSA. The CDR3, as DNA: TGTGCCAGCAGCTTAGTGTCTAGCGGGGGGGGGTCAGATACGCAGTATTTT. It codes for CASSLVSSGGGSDTQYF.

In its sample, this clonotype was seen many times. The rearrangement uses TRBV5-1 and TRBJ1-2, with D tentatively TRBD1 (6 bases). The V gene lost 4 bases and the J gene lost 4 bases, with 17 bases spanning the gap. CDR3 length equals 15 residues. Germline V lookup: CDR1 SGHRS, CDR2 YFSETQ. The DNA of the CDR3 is TGCGCCAGCAGCGTTCTCAGGGGCGCTTCCTATGGCTACACCTTC. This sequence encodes CASSVLRGASYGYTF.

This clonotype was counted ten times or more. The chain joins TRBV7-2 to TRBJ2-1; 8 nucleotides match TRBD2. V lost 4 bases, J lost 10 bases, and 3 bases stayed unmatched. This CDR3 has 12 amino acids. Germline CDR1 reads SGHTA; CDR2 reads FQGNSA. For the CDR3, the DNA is TGTGCCAGCAGCTCGTCTAGCGGGGAGCAGTTCTTC. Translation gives CASSSSSGEQFF.

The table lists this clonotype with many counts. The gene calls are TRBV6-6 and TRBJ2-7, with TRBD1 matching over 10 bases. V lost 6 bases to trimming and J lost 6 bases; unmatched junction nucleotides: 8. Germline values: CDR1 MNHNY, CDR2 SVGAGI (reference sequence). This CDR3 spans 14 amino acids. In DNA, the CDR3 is TGTGCCAGCAGGGAAGGGACAGGGGCCCGCGAGCAGTACTTC. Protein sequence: CASREGTGAREQYF.

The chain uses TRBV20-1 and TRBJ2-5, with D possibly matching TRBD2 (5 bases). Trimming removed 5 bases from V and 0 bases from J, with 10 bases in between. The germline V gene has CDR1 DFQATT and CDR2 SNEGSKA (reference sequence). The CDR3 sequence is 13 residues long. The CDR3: CSAEDSNQETQYF. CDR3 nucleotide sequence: TGCAGTGCTGAGGACTCGAACCAAGAGACCCAGTACTTC.

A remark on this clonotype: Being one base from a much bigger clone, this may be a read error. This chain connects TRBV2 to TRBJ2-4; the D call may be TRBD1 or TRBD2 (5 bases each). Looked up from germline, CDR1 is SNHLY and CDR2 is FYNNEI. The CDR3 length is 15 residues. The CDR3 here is CAGSGGIGSKNIQYF. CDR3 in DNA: TGTGCCGGCAGTGGGGGAATCGGAAGCAAAAACATTCAGTACTTC.